The 16 T cell receptor beta chains below all came from one sample that was sequenced in a study of blood T cell repertoires in COVID-19. The table came from immunoSEQ multiplex PCR; TCRdb's copy has only in-frame clones and leaves some out. The sample lists around 260,000 clones, 88% occurring once. Sequencing used peripheral blood. These receptors were taken from a woman in her seventies with COVID-19, enrolled during active disease.

J is TRBJ1-1 and V is TRBV18; D may be TRBD1 (6 bases). This CDR3 is built from 16 residues. V shed 3 bases and J shed 4 bases, with 18 bases lying between them. Germline V lookup: CDR1 KGHSH, CDR2 LQKENI. As DNA, the CDR3 is TGTGCCAGCTCACCTAGCCTGACAGGTCTAGGCACTGAAGCTTTCTTT. This sequence encodes CASSPSLTGLGTEAFF. Using reference TRBV18 and TRBJ1-1 for the parts outside the CDR3, the full variable domain is NAGVMQNPRHLVRRRGQEARLRCSPMKGHSHVYWYRQLPEEGLKFMVYLQKENIIDESGMPKERFSAEFPKEGPSILRIQQVVRGDSAAYFCASSPSLTGLGTEAFFGQGTRLTVV.

This chain links TRBV7-3 with TRBJ2-1; TRBD1 agrees at 10 bases. Germline CDR1 SGHTA, CDR2 FQGTGA. The J segment lost 7 bases and the V segment lost 5 bases, leaving 5 bases of the junction unmatched. The length of the CDR3 is 14 residues. The CDR3 sequence: CASSPGTGVNEQFF. The CDR3 DNA is TGTGCCAGCAGCCCCGGGACAGGGGTAAATGAGCAGTTCTTC.

The chain employs TRBV3-1 (or the pseudogene TRBV3-2) and TRBJ1-5; 8 nucleotides line up with TRBD1. Germline CDR1 reads LGHDT; CDR2 reads YNNKEL (reference sequence). Trimming took 2 bases from V and 6 from J; bases not matched to a gene: 3. The CDR3 runs to 14 residues. CDR3 DNA sequence: TGTGCCAGCAGCCAACGGACAGGGTCTCAGCCCCAGCATTTT. It codes for CASSQRTGSQPQHF.

This chain links TRBV6-5 with TRBJ1-6; 7 bases match TRBD1. Germline assignment: CDR1 MNHEY and CDR2 SVGAGI. The CDR3 consists of 15 residues. The V and J ends lost 8 bases and 5 bases, in that order; junction bases with no gene match: 9. This CDR3 is CASRRLGTDNSPLHF. The CDR3 DNA reads as TGTGCCAGCCGGAGACTCGGGACAGATAATTCACCCCTCCACTTT.

The chain has TRBV18 and TRBJ1-3; possibly TRBD1 for D (5 bases). The CDR3 consists of 17 residues. Germline CDR1 KGHSH, CDR2 LQKENI. The V gene lost 3 bases and the J gene lost 0 bases, with 15 bases spanning the gap. CDR3 DNA sequence: TGTGCCAGCTCACCGAACTCGCAGGGAAGCTCTGGAAACACCATATATTTT. Its translation: CASSPNSQGSSGNTIYF.

This clone was picked up one time. The chain links TRBV30 to TRBJ1-4; D might be TRBD1 (5 bases). From germline, CDR1 is GTSNPN and CDR2 SVGIG (reference sequence). CDR3 size: 14 residues. Trimming stripped 2 bases from V and 3 bases from J, with 10 bases between. The CDR3 DNA sequence: TGTGCCTGGAGTTCCGACAGCGCTAATGAAAAACTGTTTTTT. This encodes CAWSSDSANEKLFF.

This clone was picked up a small number of times. Other DNA sequences in the same sample also yield this CDR3. V and J are TRBV5-1 and TRBJ2-7; 7 nucleotides align to TRBD1. Germline trimming cut 4 bases from V and 3 bases from J; bases unmatched to any gene: 4. The CDR3 has 13 residues. The V gene's germline CDR1 is SGHRS and CDR2 YFSETQ. The CDR3 sequence is CASSLGTVYEQYF. CDR3 bases: TGCGCCAGCAGCCTGGGGACAGTCTACGAGCAGTACTTC.

This clone was seen just once. The gene calls are TRBV3-1 (or the pseudogene TRBV3-2) and TRBJ2-1; 8 bases are a match to TRBD2. The CDR3 loop spans 15 amino acids. Germline CDR1 is LGHDT and CDR2 is YNNKEL (reference sequence). V was pared by 4 bases and J by 8 bases, with 10 bases of the junction left unmatched. The CDR3 sequence is CASSPLLSGRYEQFF. CDR3 bases: TGTGCCAGCAGCCCCCTCCTCAGCGGGAGATATGAGCAGTTCTTC.

This chain uses TRBV4-2 with TRBJ1-5, with D maybe TRBD1 (6 bases). CDR3 length equals 15 residues. Germline V gene lookup returns CDR1 LGHNA and CDR2 YNFKEQ. Trimming cost V 3 bases and J 3 bases, with 12 bases left between them. The CDR3 DNA reads TGTGCCAGCAGCCAGGGGGCGCGGAACAATCAGCCCCAGCATTTT. It yields the protein CASSQGARNNQPQHF.

The V call is TRBV6-5, the J call TRBJ2-1, with 13 positions matching TRBD2. The CDR3 loop spans 14 amino acids. Germline V gene sequence: CDR1 MNHEY, CDR2 SVGAGI. V shed 10 bases and J 4 bases; nucleotides not matched to a gene: 4. Here the CDR3 reads CATGTSGTYNEQFF. CDR3 bases: TGTGCCACCGGGACTAGCGGGACTTACAATGAGCAGTTCTTC.

This clone is a singleton in its sample. The chain has TRBV2 and TRBJ1-5; no clear D. The CDR3 consists of 15 residues. Germline V CDR1 and CDR2: SNHLY, FYNNEI. V dropped 2 bases and J dropped 3 bases, with 11 bases sitting between them. The CDR3 loop reads CASSESFPDNQPQHF. The CDR3 coding sequence is TGTGCCAGCAGTGAATCGTTTCCAGACAATCAGCCCCAGCATTTT.

CDR3 sequence: CASSVQGGDGYTF. CDR3 nucleotides: TGCGCCAGCAGCGTCCAGGGAGGGGATGGCTACACCTTC. V usage is TRBV5-1 and J usage is TRBJ1-2; D is perhaps TRBD1 (5 bases). V lost 4 bases, J lost 6 bases, and 13 bases lay in between. This CDR3 region has 13 residues. Germline CDR1 is SGHRS and CDR2 is YFSETQ.

This clone was picked up one time. The V gene is TRBV6-5, the J gene TRBJ2-5, with D unresolved. The V and J ends lost 0 bases and 4 bases respectively, with 9 bases between them. Germline V gene data show CDR1 as MNHEY and CDR2 as SVGAGI. The length of the CDR3 is 14 residues. The CDR3 DNA is TGTGCCAGCAGTTACTCGGCAGGAAGAGAGACCCAGTACTTC. Its protein product is CASSYSAGRETQYF.

The gene calls are TRBV28 and TRBJ1-5; D call uncertain. V was shortened by 3 bases and J by 4 bases, with 10 bases between the two germline ends. Germline V gene data show CDR1 as MDHEN and CDR2 as SYDVKM. The CDR3 extends over 14 amino acids. CDR3 sequence: CASSFELSNQPQHF. Written as DNA, the CDR3 is TGTGCCAGCAGTTTCGAATTGAGTAATCAGCCCCAGCATTTT.

The rearrangement uses TRBV4-2 and TRBJ1-2, with D possibly matching TRBD1 (5 bases). CDR1 and CDR2 (germline): LGHNA, YNFKEQ. The V end lost 0 bases, the J end lost 4 bases, and 12 bases lay between the germline ends. This CDR3 is 15 amino acids long. The CDR3 nucleotides read TGTGCCAGCAGCCAAGATTCCAGGGTCATCTATGGCTACACCTTC. Encoded protein: CASSQDSRVIYGYTF.

The V and J genes are TRBV30 and TRBJ1-4; possible D gene TRBD1, 5 bases. The CDR3 is made up of 13 amino acids. V lost 1 base to trimming and J lost 7 bases, with 10 bases between them. Germline V gene sequence: CDR1 GTSNPN, CDR2 SVGIG (reference sequence). CDR3: CAWSGRVGEKLFF. CDR3 bases: TGTGCCTGGAGTGGCAGGGTGGGTGAAAAACTGTTTTTT.